Here is one T cell receptor beta chain with its context. Its antigen is unidentified. This specimen comes from a study of a mutant IDH1 vaccine in newly diagnosed glioma. Background on the study: Vaccination was launched 4-6 weeks after radiotherapy alone, or with temozolomide cycles. It was radiotherapy, temozolomide, or both that patients received previously, with most receiving both. Study-wide results and caveats: Pseudoprogression apparently tracked independently of changes in top peripheral T cell clonotypes.

The germline V gene encodes CDR1 LGHNA and CDR2 YNFKEQ. Trimming shortened V by 4 bases and J by 6 bases, and 20 bases separated the two germline ends. The CDR3 consists of 16 residues. Sequencing was performed with immunoSEQ multiplex PCR; in TCRdb, only in-frame clones are kept and a portion is missing. The repertoire holds about 130,000 clones, with just under 80% as singletons. Time point denoted: week 11, during vaccination. Topical imiquimod accompanied each vaccine dose, which consisted of 300 ug of mutant IDH1 20-mer peptide. V is TRBV4-2 and J is TRBJ2-3; D unresolved. Here the sequenced sample was PBMCs, taken from a glioma patient whose treatment included an IDH1 peptide vaccine. This sequence was found in a man between 40 and 49 years old with glioma. The CDR3 coding sequence is TGTGCCAGCAGCCCCGGGCAGCAGGTGGGTGGGGATACGCAGTATTTT. This gives the protein CASSPGQQVGGDTQYF.